The present entry profiles one TCR beta chain with its context. The data were obtained in a study of blood T cell repertoires in COVID-19. Original processing notes: The assay estimated nucleated cells by amplifying reference gene primers. Measured with immunoSEQ multiplex PCR; TCRdb has only the in-frame clones, and not every one. Clone size and the V and J calls come from that table; the DNA yielded D and trimming. The profile shows over 250,000 clones, roughly 86% of them singletons. Donors in Cohort 3 counted as recovered after two negative PCRs, clearance, or symptom resolution. V dropped 4 bases and J dropped 2 bases, with 13 bases sitting between them. The CDR3 totals 15 residues. From germline, CDR1 is SEHNR and CDR2 FQNEAQ (reference sequence).

The sequenced sample consisted of PBMCs or T cells enriched from blood (not recorded which). The V and J genes are TRBV7-9 and TRBJ2-3, with D possibly matching TRBD2 (7 bases). The sequence came from a woman aged 25 to 45 who had recovered from COVID-19. This chain's CDR3 is CASSSEGGNTDTQYF. DNA for the CDR3: TGTGCCAGCAGCTCAGAGGGGGGGAACACAGATACGCAGTATTTT.